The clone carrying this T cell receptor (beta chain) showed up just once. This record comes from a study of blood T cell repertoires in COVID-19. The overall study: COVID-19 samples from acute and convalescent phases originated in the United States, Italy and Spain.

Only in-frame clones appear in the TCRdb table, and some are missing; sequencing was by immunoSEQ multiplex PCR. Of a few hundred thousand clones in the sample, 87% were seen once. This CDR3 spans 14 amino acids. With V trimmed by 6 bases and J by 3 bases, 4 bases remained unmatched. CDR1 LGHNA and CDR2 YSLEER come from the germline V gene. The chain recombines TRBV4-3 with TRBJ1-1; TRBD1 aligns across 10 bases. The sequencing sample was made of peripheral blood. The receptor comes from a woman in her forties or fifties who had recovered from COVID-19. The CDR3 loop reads CASSRQGADTEAFF. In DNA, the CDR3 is TGCGCCAGCAGTAGACAGGGGGCCGACACTGAAGCTTTCTTT.